These T cell receptor beta chains were read from a single sample in a study of cytomegalovirus exposure and HLA in healthy donors. Clones were sequenced by immunoSEQ multiplex PCR, and TCRdb holds only the in-frame ones, with some missing. The table records 65,000 to 100,000 clones, approximately 71% of them present only once. Specimen: PBMCs. All receptors come from a man in his forties or fifties in good health and CMV-seronegative. Each CDR3 is given with its conserved first and last residue. The order of the fields is J gene, D gene, V gene, clone size, CDR3 protein, CDR3 DNA. The D gene is left open where the match is weak. Clone size is shown for a subset of rows, as once, few, many or a class of expanded clone.

>TRBJ2-3|TRBD2|TRBV5-6|few
CASRFAGGDTQYF
TGTGCCAGCAGATTCGCGGGGGGAGATACGCAGTATTTT
>TRBJ1-5|.|TRBV4-1|.
CASSPGLGPQHF
TGCGCCAGCAGCCCAGGATTGGGGCCCCAGCATTTT
>TRBJ1-2|TRBD1|TRBV6-5|.
CASSPGGTYGYTF
TGTGCCAGCAGCCCAGGGGGGACCTATGGCTACACCTTC
>TRBJ1-1|.|TRBV5-1|once
CASSFAGFNTEAFF
TGCGCCAGCAGCTTCGCAGGGTTCAACACTGAAGCTTTCTTT
>TRBJ2-7|.|TRBV7-9|.
CASSPPGGYYEQYF
TGTGCCAGCAGCCCCCCGGGGGGCTACTACGAGCAGTACTTC
>TRBJ1-5|TRBD1|TRBV28|.
CASSYRQGGQPQHF
TGTGCCAGCAGCTATAGACAGGGTGGCCAGCCCCAGCATTTT
>TRBJ2-5|TRBD2|TRBV4-2|.
CASSQPLAGAPGEAQYF
TGTGCCAGCAGCCAACCTCTAGCGGGAGCCCCAGGGGAGGCCCAGTACTTC
>TRBJ2-7|.|TRBV6-5|.
CASSYSSGTHEQYF
TGTGCCAGCAGTTACTCGTCGGGAACCCACGAGCAGTACTTC
>TRBJ2-1|.|TRBV2|.
CASSEGSGQVNEQFF
TGTGCCAGCAGTGAAGGGTCAGGGCAGGTCAATGAGCAGTTCTTC
>TRBJ2-5|.|TRBV7-9|.
CSSSLRTEETQYF
TGTTCCAGCAGCTTACGGACAGAAGAGACCCAGTACTTC
>TRBJ2-7|.|TRBV7-2|few
CASSFTGSSYEQYF
TGTGCCAGCAGTTTCACAGGGAGCTCCTACGAGCAGTACTTC
>TRBJ2-7|.|TRBV15|.
CATSRDLLPYEQYF
TGTGCCACCAGCAGAGATTTACTACCCTACGAGCAGTACTTC
>TRBJ2-7|.|TRBV6-1|.
CASFGRGYEQYF
TGTGCCAGCTTCGGCAGGGGCTACGAGCAGTACTTC
>TRBJ1-1|.|TRBV2|.
CASSGTSAATEAFF
TGTGCCAGCAGCGGGACTTCGGCGGCCACTGAAGCTTTCTTT
>TRBJ1-1|TRBD1|TRBV6-5|.
CASSLNRGTEAFF
TGTGCCAGCAGTCTAAACAGGGGCACTGAAGCTTTCTTT
>TRBJ1-5|.|TRBV15|.
CATSRDRSNQPQHF
TGTGCCACCAGCAGAGACAGGAGCAATCAGCCCCAGCATTTT
>TRBJ1-6|.|TRBV18|.
CASSPRAFSYNSPLHF
TGTGCCAGCTCACCCAGGGCCTTCTCCTATAATTCACCCCTCCACTTT
>TRBJ2-5|TRBD2|TRBV5-4|few
CASSLGTSGGAGETQYF
TGTGCCAGCAGCTTGGGGACTAGCGGGGGGGCTGGGGAGACCCAGTACTTC
>TRBJ2-7|.|TRBV5-6|.
CASSLSAGGEQYF
TGTGCCAGCAGCCTCTCCGCCGGGGGCGAGCAGTACTTC
>TRBJ2-1|TRBD2|TRBV15|.
CATSSTRTSGSSYNEQFF
TGTGCCACCAGCAGCACCCGGACTAGCGGGAGCTCCTACAATGAGCAGTTCTTC
>TRBJ1-1|TRBD1|TRBV11-2|few
CASSLGDSGTEAFF
TGTGCCAGCAGCTTGGGGGACAGCGGCACTGAAGCTTTCTTT
>TRBJ1-1|.|TRBV30|.
CAWSVWGQMNTEAFF
TGTGCCTGGAGTGTATGGGGGCAGATGAACACTGAAGCTTTCTTT
>TRBJ2-1|TRBD1|TRBV29-1|.
CSVEPGQSSSYNEQFF
TGCAGCGTTGAACCGGGACAGTCGTCTTCCTACAATGAGCAGTTCTTC
>TRBJ1-5|TRBD1|TRBV10-3|.
CAISEDRGFQPQHF
TGTGCCATCAGCGAGGACAGGGGGTTCCAGCCCCAGCATTTT
>TRBJ2-5|TRBD2|TRBV6-6|once
CASSYGGGARETQYF
TGTGCCAGCAGTTACGGCGGGGGGGCGCGGGAGACCCAGTACTTC
>TRBJ2-7|.|TRBV28|.
CASSLQQGYYEQYF
TGTGCCAGCAGTTTACAACAGGGATACTACGAGCAGTACTTC
>TRBJ2-1|.|TRBV28|.
CASSPLILQVRRNEQFF
TGTGCCAGCAGTCCACTGATCTTACAGGTTAGGAGAAATGAGCAGTTCTTC
>TRBJ2-1|TRBD1|TRBV29-1|.
CSVESPGQGTGEQFF
TGCAGCGTTGAATCCCCGGGACAGGGGACGGGTGAGCAGTTCTTC
>TRBJ2-2|TRBD1|TRBV7-9|.
CASSPRRDSYSGELFF
TGTGCCAGCAGCCCCCGCCGGGACAGCTACTCCGGGGAGCTGTTTTTT
>TRBJ1-4|TRBD1|TRBV19|.
CASSLQTGSLFF
TGTGCCAGTAGTTTACAGACAGGGAGCCTGTTTTTT
>TRBJ1-1|TRBD1|TRBV28|.
CASRPTGGVGPAFF
TGTGCCAGCAGGCCGACAGGGGGGGTCGGGCCAGCTTTCTTT
>TRBJ1-1|TRBD1|TRBV5-1|.
CASSSADRAAEAFF
TGCGCCAGCAGCTCTGCGGACAGGGCCGCTGAAGCTTTCTTT
>TRBJ2-1|TRBD2|TRBV4-2|once
CASSQVGGNEQFF
TGTGCCAGCAGCCAAGTCGGGGGGAATGAGCAGTTCTTC
>TRBJ1-1|TRBD1|TRBV30|.
CAAKQGTEAFF
TGTGCCGCAAAACAGGGGACTGAAGCTTTCTTT
>TRBJ1-2|TRBD1|TRBV29-1|.
CSAGGQGVGGYTF
TGCAGCGCCGGGGGACAGGGAGTGGGTGGCTACACCTTC
>TRBJ2-5|TRBD1|TRBV29-1|.
CSAGGTGVETQYF
TGCAGCGCCGGAGGGACAGGGGTTGAGACCCAGTACTTC
>TRBJ2-7|TRBD1|TRBV30|.
CAWSPIGRGFSDYEQYF
TGTGCCTGGAGTCCGATAGGCAGGGGGTTCTCAGATTACGAGCAGTACTTC
>TRBJ2-1|TRBD1|TRBV5-6|few
CASRHTQGARFF
TGTGCCAGCAGACACACCCAGGGGGCGCGGTTCTTC
>TRBJ1-5|.|TRBV5-1|.
CASSLGVGDQPQHF
TGCGCCAGCAGCTTGGGTGTGGGAGATCAGCCCCAGCATTTT
>TRBJ1-2|.|TRBV5-6|.
CASSQHMSGSYGYTF
TGTGCCAGCAGCCAACACATGTCGGGGAGCTATGGCTACACCTTC
>TRBJ1-1|.|TRBV7-3|once
CASSLSLVRTEAFF
TGTGCCAGCAGCTTAAGTCTTGTCCGCACTGAAGCTTTCTTT
>TRBJ2-1|.|TRBV14|.
CASQKHGGLLDEQFF
TGTGCCAGCCAAAAACATGGCGGGCTGTTGGATGAGCAGTTCTTC
>TRBJ1-2|TRBD1|TRBV27|.
CASSFADRGNGYTF
TGTGCCAGCAGTTTCGCTGACAGGGGCAATGGCTACACCTTC
>TRBJ2-3|.|TRBV11-2|few
CASSLDLPGTDTQYF
TGTGCCAGCAGCTTAGATCTGCCGGGGACAGATACGCAGTATTTT
>TRBJ2-2|.|TRBV27|.
CASSLWITSSHTGELFF
TGTGCCAGCAGTTTATGGATAACTAGCTCTCACACAGGGGAGCTGTTTTTT
>TRBJ1-1|.|TRBV6-1|.
CASRQGQNTEAFF
TGTGCCAGCAGACAGGGCCAGAACACTGAAGCTTTCTTT
>TRBJ1-5|.|TRBV2|.
CASSEGGNSNQPQHF
TGTGCCAGCAGTGAAGGAGGGAATAGCAATCAGCCCCAGCATTTT
>TRBJ1-3|.|TRBV28|.
CASSFRVSSGNTIYF
TGTGCCAGCAGTTTCCGAGTGAGCTCTGGAAACACCATATATTTT
>TRBJ2-2|TRBD1|TRBV18|.
CACLGQANTGELFF
TGTGCCTGCCTGGGACAGGCTAACACCGGGGAGCTGTTTTTT
>TRBJ2-7|TRBD1|TRBV7-9|once
CASSQGASRYEQYF
TGTGCCAGCTCACAGGGGGCAAGTCGCTACGAGCAGTACTTC
>TRBJ2-7|.|TRBV6-6|.
CASSYSYRPYEQYF
TGTGCCAGCAGTTACTCCTACCGCCCCTACGAGCAGTACTTC
>TRBJ1-4|.|TRBV6-5|few
CASSRTEFNEKLFF
TGTGCCAGCAGTCGAACAGAGTTCAATGAAAAACTGTTTTTT
>TRBJ2-7|.|TRBV28|.
CASSLHGAYEQYF
TGTGCCAGCAGTTTGCACGGAGCCTACGAGCAGTACTTC
>TRBJ1-5|.|TRBV14|few
CASSQGDYQPQHF
TGTGCCAGCAGCCAAGGGGACTATCAGCCCCAGCATTTT
>TRBJ2-1|.|TRBV27|.
CASSPDLGQQFF
TGTGCCAGCAGTCCCGACCTGGGGCAGCAGTTCTTC